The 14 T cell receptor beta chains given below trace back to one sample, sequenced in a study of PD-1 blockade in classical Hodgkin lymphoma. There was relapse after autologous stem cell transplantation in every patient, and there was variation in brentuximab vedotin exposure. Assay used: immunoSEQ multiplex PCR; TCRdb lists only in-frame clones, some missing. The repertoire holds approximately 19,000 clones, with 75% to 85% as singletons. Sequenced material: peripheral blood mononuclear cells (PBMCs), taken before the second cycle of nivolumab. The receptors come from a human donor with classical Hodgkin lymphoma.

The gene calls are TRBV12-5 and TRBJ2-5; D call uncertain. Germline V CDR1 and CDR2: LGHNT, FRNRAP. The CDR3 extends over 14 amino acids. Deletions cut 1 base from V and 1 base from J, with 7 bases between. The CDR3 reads CASGLAGFQETQYF. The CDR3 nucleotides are TGTGCTAGTGGTTTGGCCGGGTTCCAAGAGACCCAGTACTTC.

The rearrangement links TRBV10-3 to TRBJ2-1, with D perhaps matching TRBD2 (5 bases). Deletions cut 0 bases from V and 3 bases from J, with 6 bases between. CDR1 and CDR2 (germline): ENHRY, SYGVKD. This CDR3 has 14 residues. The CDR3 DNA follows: TGTGCCATCAGTGAGTCAGACTACTACAATGAGCAGTTCTTC. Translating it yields CAISESDYYNEQFF.

The DNA for the CDR3 is TGTGCCAGCAGCCCACCTCTTTCACCCCTCCACTTT. This translates into CASSPPLSPLHF. J is TRBJ1-6 and V is TRBV6-6; D unclear. The V gene lost 6 bases and the J gene lost 9 bases, with 9 bases spanning the gap. The CDR3 is 12 residues long. Germline V gene data show CDR1 as MNHNY and CDR2 as SVGAGI (reference sequence).

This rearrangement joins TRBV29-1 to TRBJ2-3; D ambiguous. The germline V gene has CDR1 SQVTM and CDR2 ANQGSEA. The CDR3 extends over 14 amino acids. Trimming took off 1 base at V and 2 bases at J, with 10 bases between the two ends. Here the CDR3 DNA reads TGCAGCGTTGAAGGGATAGGGATCACAGATACGCAGTATTTT. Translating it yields CSVEGIGITDTQYF.

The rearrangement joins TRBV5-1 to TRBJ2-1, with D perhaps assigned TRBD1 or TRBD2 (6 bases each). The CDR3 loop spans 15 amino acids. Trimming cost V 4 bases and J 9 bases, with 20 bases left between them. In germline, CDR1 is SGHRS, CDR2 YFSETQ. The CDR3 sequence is CASSPDYSWGAEQFF. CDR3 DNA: TGCGCCAGCAGCCCCGACTATAGCTGGGGGGCTGAGCAGTTCTTC.

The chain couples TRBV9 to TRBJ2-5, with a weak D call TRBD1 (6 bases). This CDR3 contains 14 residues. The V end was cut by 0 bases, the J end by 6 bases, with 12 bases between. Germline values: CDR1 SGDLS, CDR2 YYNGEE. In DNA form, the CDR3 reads TGTGCCAGCAGCGTAGCAGGGGATGGGAAGACCCAGTACTTC. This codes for CASSVAGDGKTQYF.

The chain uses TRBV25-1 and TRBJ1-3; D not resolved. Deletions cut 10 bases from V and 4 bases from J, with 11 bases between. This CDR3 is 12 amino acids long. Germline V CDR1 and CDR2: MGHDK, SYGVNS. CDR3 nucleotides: TGTGCCACACGGAGCCCCGGAAACACCATATATTTT. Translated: CATRSPGNTIYF.

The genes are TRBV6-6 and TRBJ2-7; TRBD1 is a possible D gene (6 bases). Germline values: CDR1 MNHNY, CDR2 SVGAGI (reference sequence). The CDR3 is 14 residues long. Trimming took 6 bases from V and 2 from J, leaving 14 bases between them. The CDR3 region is CASSMDRFPYEQYF. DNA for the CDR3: TGTGCCAGCAGCATGGACAGATTCCCCTACGAGCAGTACTTC.

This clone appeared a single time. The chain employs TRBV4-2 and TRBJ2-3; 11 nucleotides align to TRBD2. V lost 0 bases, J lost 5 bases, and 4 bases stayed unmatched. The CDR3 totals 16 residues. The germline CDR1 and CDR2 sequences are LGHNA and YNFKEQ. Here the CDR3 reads CASSQDGLAGGDTQYF. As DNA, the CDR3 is TGTGCCAGCAGCCAAGATGGGCTAGCGGGAGGAGATACGCAGTATTTT.

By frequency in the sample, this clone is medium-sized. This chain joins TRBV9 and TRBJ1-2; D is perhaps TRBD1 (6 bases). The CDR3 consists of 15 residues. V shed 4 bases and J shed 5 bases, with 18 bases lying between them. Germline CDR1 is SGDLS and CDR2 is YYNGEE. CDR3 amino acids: CASSPQLTGTYGYTF. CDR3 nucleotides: TGTGCCAGCAGCCCCCAGCTCACAGGGACTTATGGCTACACCTTC.

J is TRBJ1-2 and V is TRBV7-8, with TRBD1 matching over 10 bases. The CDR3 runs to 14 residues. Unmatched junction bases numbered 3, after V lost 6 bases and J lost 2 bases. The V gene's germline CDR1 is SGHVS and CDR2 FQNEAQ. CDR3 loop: CASSPDRGNYGYTF. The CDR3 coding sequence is TGTGCCAGCAGTCCGGACAGGGGGAACTATGGCTACACCTTC.

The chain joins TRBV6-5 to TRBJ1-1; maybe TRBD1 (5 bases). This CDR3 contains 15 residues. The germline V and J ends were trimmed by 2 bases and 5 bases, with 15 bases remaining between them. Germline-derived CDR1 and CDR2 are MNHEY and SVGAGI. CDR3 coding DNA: TGTGCCAGCAGTTACCGCGGGACTTGGAGGACTGAAGCTTTCTTT. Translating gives CASSYRGTWRTEAFF.

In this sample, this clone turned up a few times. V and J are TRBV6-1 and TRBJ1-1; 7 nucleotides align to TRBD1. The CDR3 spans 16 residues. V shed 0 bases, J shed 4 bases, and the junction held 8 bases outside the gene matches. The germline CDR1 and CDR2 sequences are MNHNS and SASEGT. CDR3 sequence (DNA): TGTGCCAGCAGTGAAGCCGGGTACAGGGGAGGCACTGAAGCTTTCTTT. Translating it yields CASSEAGYRGGTEAFF.

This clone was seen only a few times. The CDR3 DNA sequence: TGTGCCAGCAGCGTAGAACAGGGTCCCGACTATGGCTACACCTTC. Translated, it gives CASSVEQGPDYGYTF. This chain links TRBV7-2 with TRBJ1-2; maybe TRBD1 (6 bases). The CDR3 is 15 amino acids. Per germline, CDR1 SGHTA and CDR2 FQGNSA. The V and J ends lost 5 bases and 3 bases respectively, with 16 bases between them.